Listed below are T cell receptor beta chains from one sample, sequenced in a study of CD8 T cells in Susac syndrome. TCRdb re-analysed the immunoSEQ multiplex PCR reads in MiXCR, keeping a single row per CDR3 protein. This sample has under 200,000 distinct CDR3 sequences; approximately 94% occur once, and the top ten carry 0.1% to 0.13%. Sequenced: CD4+ T cells from PBMCs. Source of these receptors: a human donor with Susac syndrome. Both conserved end residues are part of each CDR3. The order of the fields is V gene, CDR3 length, J gene, CDR3 protein.

v_gene: TRBV20-1
len: 13
j_gene: TRBJ1-2
CDR3aa: CSARAGATYGYTF

v_gene: TRBV29-1
len: 17
j_gene: TRBJ1-4
CDR3aa: CSVEPPGTGATNEKLFF

v_gene: TRBV7-3
len: 17
j_gene: TRBJ2-3
CDR3aa: CASSPRPSGGAADTQYF

v_gene: TRBV5-1
len: 14
j_gene: TRBJ2-7
CDR3aa: CASSSSSGGYEQYF

v_gene: TRBV5-4
len: 15
j_gene: TRBJ2-7
CDR3aa: CASSLEGAGSYEQYF

v_gene: TRBV29-1
len: 15
j_gene: TRBJ1-4
CDR3aa: CSVQLTGATNEKLFF

v_gene: TRBV20-1
len: 18
j_gene: TRBJ2-5
CDR3aa: CSAREWVAGGPGEETQYF

v_gene: TRBV9
len: 15
j_gene: TRBJ2-7
CDR3aa: CASSVGTDNTYEQYF

v_gene: TRBV12-3/TRBV12-4
len: 15
j_gene: TRBJ1-1
CDR3aa: CASSLEDRANTEAFF

v_gene: TRBV18
len: 12
j_gene: TRBJ2-3
CDR3aa: CASSRVGDTQYF

v_gene: TRBV20-1
len: 14
j_gene: TRBJ2-5
CDR3aa: CSARRGPTQETQYF

v_gene: TRBV18
len: 14
j_gene: TRBJ2-3
CDR3aa: CASSLRGAPDTQYF

v_gene: TRBV15
len: 14
j_gene: TRBJ2-7
CDR3aa: CATSRDPGGYEQYF

v_gene: TRBV20-1
len: 14
j_gene: TRBJ2-5
CDR3aa: CSARDSTGEETQYF

v_gene: TRBV14
len: 14
j_gene: TRBJ2-7
CDR3aa: CASSQNRDSYEQYF

v_gene: TRBV9
len: 16
j_gene: TRBJ1-6
CDR3aa: CASSPRPGTDYSPLHF

v_gene: TRBV20-1
len: 13
j_gene: TRBJ2-5
CDR3aa: CSAAGLDHETQYF

v_gene: TRBV23-1
len: 15
j_gene: TRBJ1-3
CDR3aa: CASSQGWVSGNTIYF

v_gene: TRBV20-1
len: 15
j_gene: TRBJ2-2
CDR3aa: CSAARTDPNTGELFF

v_gene: TRBV29-1
len: 12
j_gene: TRBJ1-1
CDR3aa: CSVDWGAAEAFF

v_gene: TRBV24-1
len: 13
j_gene: TRBJ2-3
CDR3aa: CATEGGGADTQYF

v_gene: TRBV30
len: 12
j_gene: TRBJ2-3
CDR3aa: CAGTLLWDTQYF

v_gene: TRBV10-3
len: 13
j_gene: TRBJ1-2
CDR3aa: CAISDYFDGGYTF

v_gene: TRBV18
len: 15
j_gene: TRBJ2-7
CDR3aa: CASSPLRQVVSEQYF

v_gene: TRBV4-3
len: 16
j_gene: TRBJ2-5
CDR3aa: CASSQDFASYQETQYF

v_gene: TRBV18
len: 13
j_gene: TRBJ1-5
CDR3aa: CASTVWGEQPQHF

v_gene: TRBV3-1
len: 12
j_gene: TRBJ2-5
CDR3aa: CASSLSRRTQYF

v_gene: TRBV9
len: 15
j_gene: TRBJ2-7
CDR3aa: CASSLSLDTGYEQYF

v_gene: TRBV4-1
len: 15
j_gene: TRBJ1-1
CDR3aa: CASRGQGAIRTEAFF